Described below is a single TCR beta chain sequence and its context. This record belongs to a study of cytomegalovirus exposure and HLA in healthy donors. 60 Vbeta and 13 Jbeta primers were used in PCR. Clones were sequenced by immunoSEQ multiplex PCR, and TCRdb holds only the in-frame ones, with some missing. This repertoire shows about 140,000 clones, around 79% found once; its top ten account for 3.1%. V dropped 0 bases and J dropped 0 bases, with 6 bases sitting between them. The CDR3 runs 15 residues. CDR1 and CDR2 from the germline V gene are LNHNV and YYDKDF (reference sequence). The sample consisted of PBMCs. The TCR originated in a female donor in good health and CMV-seronegative. This sequence joins TRBV15 and TRBJ2-1; D possibly corresponds to TRBD1 (6 bases). Here the CDR3 DNA reads TGTGCCACCAGCAGAGACAGGGGCTCCTACAATGAGCAGTTCTTC. It codes for CATSRDRGSYNEQFF.